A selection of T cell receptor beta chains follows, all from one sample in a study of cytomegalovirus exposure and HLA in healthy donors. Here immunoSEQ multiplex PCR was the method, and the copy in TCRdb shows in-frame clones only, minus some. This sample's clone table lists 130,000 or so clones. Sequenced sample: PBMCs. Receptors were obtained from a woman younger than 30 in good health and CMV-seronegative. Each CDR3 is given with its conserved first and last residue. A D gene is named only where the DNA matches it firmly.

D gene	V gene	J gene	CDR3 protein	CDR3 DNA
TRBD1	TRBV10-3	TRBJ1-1	CAITDDRGGREAFF	TGTGCCATCACTGACGACAGGGGAGGGCGTGAAGCTTTCTTT
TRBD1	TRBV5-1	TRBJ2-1	CASRAGQGFNEQFF	TGCGCCAGCCGGGCGGGACAGGGGTTCAATGAGCAGTTCTTC
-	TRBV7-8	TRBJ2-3	CASSLIGLAGVITDTQYF	TGTGCCAGCAGCTTAATAGGCCTAGCAGGGGTAATCACAGATACGCAGTATTTT
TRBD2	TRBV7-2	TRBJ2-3	CATASGVSSTDTQYF	TGTGCCACCGCTAGCGGGGTCTCTAGCACAGATACGCAGTATTTT
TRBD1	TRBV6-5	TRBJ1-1	CASSYGTANTEAFF	TGTGCCAGCAGTTATGGGACAGCGAACACTGAAGCTTTCTTT
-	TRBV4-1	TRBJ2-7	CASSQDPGGQSYEQYF	TGCGCCAGCAGCCAAGATCCAGGCGGACAATCCTACGAGCAGTACTTC
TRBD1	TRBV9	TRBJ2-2	CASSGQGWTGELFF	TGTGCCAGCAGCGGACAGGGGTGGACCGGGGAGCTGTTTTTT
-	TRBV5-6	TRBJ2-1	CASSFGQGLGYNEQFF	TGTGCCAGCAGCTTTGGCCAGGGTTTAGGATACAATGAGCAGTTCTTC
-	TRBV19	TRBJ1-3	CASSILWAASGNTIYF	TGTGCCAGTAGTATCCTCTGGGCAGCCTCTGGAAACACCATATATTTT
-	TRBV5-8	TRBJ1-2	CASSYPGQRAPYGYTF	TGTGCCAGCAGCTACCCCGGGCAGAGGGCCCCGTATGGCTACACCTTC
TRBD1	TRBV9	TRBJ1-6	CASSAGDRASSYNSPLHF	TGTGCCAGCAGCGCCGGGGACAGGGCAAGCTCCTATAATTCACCCCTCCACTTT
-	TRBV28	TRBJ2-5	CATQSPGEGETQYF	TGTGCCACCCAATCTCCGGGAGAAGGGGAGACCCAGTACTTC
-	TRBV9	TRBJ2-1	CASSVAEYNEQFF	TGTGCCAGCAGCGTAGCTGAGTACAATGAGCAGTTCTTC
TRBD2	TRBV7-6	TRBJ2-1	CASSPTTSRNEQFF	TGTGCCAGCAGCCCGACGACTAGCCGCAATGAGCAGTTCTTC
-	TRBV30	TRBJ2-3	CAWSVRGNTDTQYF	TGTGCCTGGAGTGTACGCGGGAATACAGATACGCAGTATTTT
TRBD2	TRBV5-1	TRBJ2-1	CASSLEAGVSEQFF	TGCGCCAGCAGCTTAGAAGCGGGAGTTAGTGAGCAGTTCTTC
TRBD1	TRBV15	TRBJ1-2	CATSRGTGNYGYTF	TGTGCCACCAGCAGAGGGACAGGGAACTATGGCTACACCTTC
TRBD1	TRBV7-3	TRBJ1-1	CASSSGQPNTEAFF	TGTGCCAGCAGCTCGGGACAGCCGAACACTGAAGCTTTCTTT
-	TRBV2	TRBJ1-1	CASRADSSLGTEAFF	TGTGCCAGCAGGGCAGACTCGTCTTTAGGAACTGAAGCTTTCTTT
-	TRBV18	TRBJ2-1	CASSPHGGAVEQFF	TGTGCCAGCTCACCACATGGGGGGGCGGTTGAGCAGTTCTTC
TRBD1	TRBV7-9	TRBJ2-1	CASSLRGQVYNEQFF	TGTGCCAGCAGCTTAAGGGGACAGGTCTACAATGAGCAGTTCTTC
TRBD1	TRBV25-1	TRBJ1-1	CASSIRDRKDTEAFF	TGTGCCAGCAGTATCCGGGACAGGAAAGACACTGAAGCTTTCTTT
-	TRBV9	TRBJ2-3	CASSASSGGTDTQYF	TGTGCCAGCAGCGCCAGTAGCGGTGGCACAGATACGCAGTATTTT
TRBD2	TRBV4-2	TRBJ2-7	CASSQGTSGRTSPYEQYF	TGTGCCAGCAGCCAAGGGACTAGCGGGAGGACTTCCCCCTACGAGCAGTACTTC
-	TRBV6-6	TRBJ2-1	CASSYLSRDTPPWFF	TGTGCCAGCAGTTACCTTTCCCGGGACACCCCGCCTTGGTTCTTC
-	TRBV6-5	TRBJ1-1	CASSYSEDTEAFF	TGTGCCAGCAGTTACTCGGAGGACACTGAAGCTTTCTTT
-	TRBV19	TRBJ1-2	CASMLGEANGYTF	TGTGCCAGTATGCTGGGCGAAGCTAATGGCTACACCTTC
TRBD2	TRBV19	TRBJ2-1	CASRISGAGVVEQFF	TGTGCCAGTAGAATCTCGGGAGCGGGAGTGGTTGAGCAGTTCTTC
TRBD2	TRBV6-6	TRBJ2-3	CASTSGRNRDTQYF	TGTGCCAGCACTAGCGGGAGGAACAGGGATACGCAGTATTTT
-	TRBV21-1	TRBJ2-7	CASSNQGTSGFSYEQYF	TGTGCCAGCAGCAACCAAGGGACTAGCGGTTTCTCCTACGAGCAGTACTTC
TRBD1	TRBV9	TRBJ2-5	CASSEREGQGWETQYF	TGTGCCAGCAGCGAACGGGAGGGACAGGGGTGGGAGACCCAGTACTTC
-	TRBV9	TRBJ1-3	CASSVGAEPGNTIYF	TGTGCCAGCAGCGTAGGGGCAGAGCCTGGAAACACCATATATTTT
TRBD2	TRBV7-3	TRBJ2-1	CASSLTGGSSYNEQFF	TGTGCCAGCAGCTTAACGGGGGGGAGCTCCTACAATGAGCAGTTCTTC
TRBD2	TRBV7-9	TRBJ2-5	CASSFGTSGRISETQYF	TGTGCCAGCAGCTTTGGGACTAGCGGGAGGATCAGTGAGACCCAGTACTTC
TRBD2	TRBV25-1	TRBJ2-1	CASSILGGSYNEQFF	TGTGCCAGCAGTATCTTGGGGGGGTCATACAATGAGCAGTTCTTC
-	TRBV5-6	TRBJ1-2	CASLRGGYGYTF	TGTGCCAGCCTGAGGGGGGGCTATGGCTACACCTTC
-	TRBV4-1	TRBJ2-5	CASSRQESDRETQYF	TGCGCCAGCAGCCGTCAAGAAAGCGACCGAGAGACCCAGTACTTC
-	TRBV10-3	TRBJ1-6	CAISEPPGGADSPLHF	TGTGCCATCAGTGAACCCCCTGGGGGCGCGGATTCACCCCTCCACTTT
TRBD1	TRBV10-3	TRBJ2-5	CAISEPGTGSGETQYF	TGTGCCATCAGTGAGCCCGGGACAGGGAGTGGAGAGACCCAGTACTTC
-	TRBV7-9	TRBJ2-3	CASSRGLGVADTQYF	TGTGCCAGCAGCAGGGGACTCGGGGTGGCAGATACGCAGTATTTT
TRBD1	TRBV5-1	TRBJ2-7	CARSTTGYTYEQYF	TGCGCCAGAAGCACGACAGGGTACACCTACGAGCAGTACTTC
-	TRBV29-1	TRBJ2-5	CSVAPRVAFEETQYF	TGCAGCGTCGCCCCCCGGGTGGCCTTCGAGGAGACCCAGTACTTC
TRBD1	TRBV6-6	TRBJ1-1	CASSPRQGAGGTEAFF	TGTGCCAGCAGCCCCCGTCAGGGGGCTGGCGGCACTGAAGCTTTCTTT